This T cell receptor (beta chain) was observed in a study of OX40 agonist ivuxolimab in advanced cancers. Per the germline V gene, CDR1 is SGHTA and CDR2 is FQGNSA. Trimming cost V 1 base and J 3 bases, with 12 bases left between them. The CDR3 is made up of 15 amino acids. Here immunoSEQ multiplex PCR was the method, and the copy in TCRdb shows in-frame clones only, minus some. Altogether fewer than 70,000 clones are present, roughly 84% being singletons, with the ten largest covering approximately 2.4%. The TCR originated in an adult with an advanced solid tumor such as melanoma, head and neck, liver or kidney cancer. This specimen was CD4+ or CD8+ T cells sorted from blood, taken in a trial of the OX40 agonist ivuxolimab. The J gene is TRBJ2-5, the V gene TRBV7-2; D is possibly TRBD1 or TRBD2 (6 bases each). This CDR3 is CASSLVGGGKETQYF. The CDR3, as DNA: TGTGCCAGCAGCTTAGTTGGGGGCGGGAAAGAGACCCAGTACTTC.